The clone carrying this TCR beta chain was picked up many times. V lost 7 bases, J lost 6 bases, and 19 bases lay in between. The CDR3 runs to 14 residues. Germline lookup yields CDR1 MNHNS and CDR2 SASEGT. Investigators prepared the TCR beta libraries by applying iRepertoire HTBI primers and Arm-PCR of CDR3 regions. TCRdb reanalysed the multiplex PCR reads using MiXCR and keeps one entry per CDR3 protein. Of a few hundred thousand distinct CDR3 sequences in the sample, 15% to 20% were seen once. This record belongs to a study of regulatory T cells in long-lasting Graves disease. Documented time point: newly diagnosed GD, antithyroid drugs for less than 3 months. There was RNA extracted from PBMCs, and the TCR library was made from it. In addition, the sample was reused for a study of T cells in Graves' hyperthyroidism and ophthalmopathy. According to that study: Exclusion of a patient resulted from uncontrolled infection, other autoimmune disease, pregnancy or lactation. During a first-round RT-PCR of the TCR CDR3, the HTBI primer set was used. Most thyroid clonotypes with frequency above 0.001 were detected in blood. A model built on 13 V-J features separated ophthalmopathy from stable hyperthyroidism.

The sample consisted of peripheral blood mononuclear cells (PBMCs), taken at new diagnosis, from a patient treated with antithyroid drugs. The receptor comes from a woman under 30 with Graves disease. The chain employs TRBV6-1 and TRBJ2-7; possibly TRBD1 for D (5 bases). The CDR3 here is CASNPQGNPPEQYF. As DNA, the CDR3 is TGTGCCAGCAACCCGCAGGGAAACCCCCCCGAGCAGTACTTC.